Below are 32 T cell receptor beta chains sequenced from a single sample in a study of cytomegalovirus exposure and HLA in healthy donors. The PCR contained 60 Vbeta and 13 Jbeta primers. Generated by immunoSEQ multiplex PCR, the TCRdb table keeps only in-frame clones and is missing some. Of fewer than 200,000 clones listed, approximately 79% were seen once; the top ten hold roughly 5.8%. The sample taken for sequencing was PBMCs. The receptors stem from a man in his forties in good health and CMV-seropositive.

The V gene is TRBV5-6, the J gene TRBJ2-7, with D unclear. CDR1 is SGHDT, CDR2 YYEEEE, per germline. V dropped 4 bases and J dropped 7 bases, with 9 bases sitting between them. The length of the CDR3 is 11 residues. CDR3 protein: CASSVVGEQYF. CDR3 nucleotides: TGTGCCAGCAGCGTTGTCGGGGAGCAGTACTTC.

This chain links TRBV11-3 with TRBJ2-7; unclear D gene. The CDR3 extends over 14 amino acids. Per the germline V gene, CDR1 is SGHNT and CDR2 is YENEEA. Trimming removed 5 bases from V and 1 base from J, with 12 bases in between. CDR3 region: CASSTRGASYEQYF. The CDR3 nucleotides are TGTGCCAGCAGCACCCGAGGAGCGTCCTACGAGCAGTACTTC.

The chain has TRBV9 and TRBJ2-3; tentative D call: TRBD1 (6 bases). The CDR3 spans 14 residues. The V end lost 9 bases, the J end lost 0 bases, and 14 bases lay between the germline ends. Germline-derived CDR1 and CDR2 are SGDLS and YYNGEE. CDR3 protein: CATSRGPSTDTQYF. DNA for the CDR3: TGTGCCACCTCCAGGGGCCCCAGCACAGATACGCAGTATTTT.

This rearrangement joins TRBV28 to TRBJ2-7; TRBD2 matches 11 bases. The CDR3 consists of 17 residues. The V and J ends lost 2 bases and 3 bases, in that order; junction bases with no gene match: 9. The germline gives CDR1 MDHEN, CDR2 SYDVKM. The CDR3 DNA reads as TGTGCCAGCAGTTTACAATCCGGACTAGCGGGCCTCTACGAGCAGTACTTC. It is translated as CASSLQSGLAGLYEQYF. The full variable domain, with the rest looked up from reference TRBV28 and TRBJ2-7, is DVKVTQSSRYLVKRTGEKVFLECVQDMDHENMFWYRQDPGLGLRLIYFSYDVKMKEKGDIPEGYSVSREKKERFSLILESASTNQTSMYLCASSLQSGLAGLYEQYFGPGTRLTVT.

This chain uses TRBV19 with TRBJ1-5; D not resolved. CDR1 and CDR2 from the germline V gene are LNHDA and SQIVND (reference sequence). The CDR3 spans 16 residues. Trimming removed 5 bases from V and 0 bases from J, with 14 bases in between. The CDR3, as DNA: TGTGCCAGTAGTGGAGGTTTGGGGATTAGCAATCAGCCCCAGCATTTT. Residues: CASSGGLGISNQPQHF. Based on the CDR3 plus reference TRBV19 and TRBJ1-5, the full variable domain is DGGITQSPKYLFRKEGQNVTLSCEQNLNHDAMYWYRQDPGQGLRLIYYSQIVNDFQKGDIAEGYSVSREKKESFPLTVTSAQKNPTAFYLCASSGGLGISNQPQHFGDGTRLSIL.

The table lists this clone with a few counts. This chain links TRBV6-6 with TRBJ2-1; D might be TRBD1 (6 bases). V dropped 2 bases and J dropped 5 bases, with 7 bases sitting between them. Germline V CDR1 and CDR2: MNHNY, SVGAGI (reference sequence). This CDR3 region has 13 residues. CDR3 region: CASSYRDNNEQFF. Written as DNA, the CDR3 is TGTGCCAGCAGTTACCGGGACAACAATGAGCAGTTCTTC.

Remarks on this clone: Germline and junction disagree at one end, which may indicate a read error. J is TRBJ1-2 and V is TRBV7-8; D not resolved. In germline, CDR1 is SGHVS, CDR2 FQNEAQ. This CDR3 comprises 15 residues. The CDR3 coding sequence is TGTGCCAGCAGTTTAGTCGACTCAGAATGGGATGGCTACACCTTC. It specifies CASSLVDSEWDGYTF.

This chain links TRBV2 with TRBJ1-2, with D possibly matching TRBD1 (6 bases). V dropped 4 bases and J dropped 5 bases, with 17 bases sitting between them. The CDR3 extends over 15 amino acids. Germline V gives CDR1 SNHLY, CDR2 FYNNEI. CDR3 region: CASSGRQAPRYGYTF. The CDR3 DNA follows: TGTGCCAGCAGTGGAAGACAGGCTCCAAGATATGGCTACACCTTC. Filled out from reference TRBV2 and TRBJ1-2, the complete variable domain reads EPEVTQTPSHQVTQMGQEVILRCVPISNHLYFYWYRQILGQKVEFLVSFYNNEISEKSEIFDDQFSVERPDGSNFTLKIRSTKLEDSAMYFCASSGRQAPRYGYTFGSGTRLTVV.

This chain uses TRBV28 with TRBJ2-5; no definite D call. The CDR3 spans 13 residues. Germline assignment: CDR1 MDHEN and CDR2 SYDVKM. Between the trimmed V and J ends, which lost 3 bases and 2 bases, there was a span of 7 bases. The CDR3 sequence is CASSLVLQETQYF. The CDR3 DNA is TGTGCCAGCAGTTTGGTCCTACAAGAGACCCAGTACTTC.

The rearrangement links TRBV15 to TRBJ1-1, with 9 bases lining up with TRBD1. This CDR3 has 15 residues. Germline V lookup: CDR1 LNHNV, CDR2 YYDKDF (reference sequence). The trim removed 2 bases at V and 4 bases at J, leaving 5 bases unmatched. The CDR3 DNA is TGTGCCACCAGCAGACACTCGGGACAGGGCACTGAAGCTTTCTTT. Translating it yields CATSRHSGQGTEAFF.

The rearrangement uses TRBV13 and TRBJ1-2; D is unclear. The V gene lost 0 bases and the J gene lost 4 bases, with 12 bases spanning the gap. The germline gives CDR1 PRHDT, CDR2 FYEKMQ (reference sequence). This CDR3 is 15 amino acids long. The DNA of the CDR3 is TGTGCCAGCAGCTTAGGCGGGGAGGGTGGCTATGGCTACACCTTC. Translation gives CASSLGGEGGYGYTF.

The chain recombines TRBV4-2 with TRBJ1-5; tentative D call: TRBD1 (5 bases). Trimming took off 0 bases at V and 7 bases at J, with 16 bases between the two ends. This CDR3 comprises 16 residues. Germline-derived CDR1 and CDR2 are LGHNA and YNFKEQ. The CDR3 DNA is TGTGCCAGCAGCCAAGATTGGGGCCCATCCGAGCAGCCCCAGCATTTT. Protein sequence: CASSQDWGPSEQPQHF.

V and J are TRBV5-1 and TRBJ2-1; TRBD2 agrees at 11 bases. CDR3 length: 15 residues. Germline V lookup: CDR1 SGHRS, CDR2 YFSETQ. J gave up 8 bases and V 7 bases, and 11 bases lay outside the gene matches. Here the CDR3 reads CASAALSGRAYEQFF. Here the CDR3 DNA reads TGCGCCAGCGCGGCTCTTAGCGGGAGGGCATATGAGCAGTTCTTC.

With regard to this clone: A read error may account for a junction end that differs from germline. V is TRBV5-6 and J is TRBJ2-1, with TRBD2 matching 8 bases. The CDR3 runs to 15 residues. The germline V gene encodes CDR1 SGHDT and CDR2 YYEEEE. CDR3 DNA sequence: TGTGCCAGCAGCTTGCGGCTAGCGGGCGACAATGGGCAGTTCTTC. Its translation is CASSLRLAGDNGQFF.

The rearrangement links TRBV6-6 to TRBJ1-1; D may be TRBD1 (5 bases). The V gene's germline CDR1 is MNHNY and CDR2 SVGAGI (reference sequence). Trimming pared 0 bases from V and 11 bases from J, leaving 10 bases between. The length of the CDR3 is 12 residues. CDR3 amino acids: CASSYSDGGAFF. For the CDR3, the DNA is TGTGCCAGCAGTTACTCAGACGGGGGGGCTTTCTTT.

Here the CDR3 DNA reads TGTGCCAGCAGTGAAAGGGAGGCGGAGCAGTTCTTC. It specifies CASSEREAEQFF. The chain carries TRBV25-1 and TRBJ2-1, with a tentative D call TRBD2 (6 bases). Germline-derived CDR1 and CDR2 are MGHDK and SYGVNS. The CDR3 loop spans 12 amino acids. V gave up 2 bases and J gave up 10 bases, with 9 bases separating them.

A word on this clone: Other DNA sequences from this sample encode an identical CDR3 as well. The rearrangement uses TRBV6-1 and TRBJ2-5; a weak D match, TRBD1 (6 bases). This CDR3 region has 13 residues. The germline V and J ends were trimmed by 6 bases and 1 base, with 9 bases remaining between them. Looked up from germline, CDR1 is MNHNS and CDR2 is SASEGT. CDR3 in amino acids: CASRRTVQETQYF. For the CDR3, the DNA is TGTGCCAGCAGAAGGACAGTCCAAGAGACCCAGTACTTC.

The rearrangement joins TRBV4-1 to TRBJ2-7; perhaps TRBD2 as D (6 bases). The length of the CDR3 is 16 residues. V lost 3 bases and J lost 4, with 19 bases in between. Looked up from germline, CDR1 is MGHRA and CDR2 is YSYEKL. Written as DNA, the CDR3 is TGCGCCAGCAGCCAGGGGGTTAGCGGAGCCGAGTACGAGCAGTACTTC. It encodes CASSQGVSGAEYEQYF.

V and J are TRBV19 and TRBJ1-6; 9 positions match TRBD1. V trimming: 7 bases; J trimming: 9 bases; junction bases outside the gene matches: 4. The CDR3 contains 13 residues. Germline values: CDR1 LNHDA, CDR2 SQIVND (reference sequence). For the CDR3, the DNA is TGTGCCAGTACGGACAGGGGATCTTCACCCCTCCACTTT. It specifies CASTDRGSSPLHF.

This clone occurred a few times. The chain recombines TRBV28 with TRBJ2-3, with a weak D call TRBD1 (5 bases). Germline CDR1 reads MDHEN; CDR2 reads SYDVKM. The CDR3 is 15 amino acids. V was clipped by 5 bases and J by 0 bases, with 12 bases between them. The CDR3, as DNA: TGTGCCAGCAGTACCCAGGGAACTAGCACAGATACGCAGTATTTT. Translation gives CASSTQGTSTDTQYF.

V and J are TRBV12-5 and TRBJ2-1; D gene unclear. The V end was cut by 3 bases, the J end by 10 bases, with 10 bases between. From germline, CDR1 is LGHNT and CDR2 FRNRAP. The CDR3 is 12 amino acids. The CDR3 DNA reads TGTGCTAGTGGTTTCCCTAACGGGGAGCAGTTCTTC. This sequence encodes CASGFPNGEQFF. The full variable domain, in which reference TRBV12-5 and TRBJ2-1 provide the parts outside the CDR3, is DARVTQTPRHKVTEMGQEVTMRCQPILGHNTVFWYRQTMMQGLELLAYFRNRAPLDDSGMPKDRFSAEMPDATLATLKIQPSEPRDSAVYFCASGFPNGEQFFGPGTRLTVL.

This clone has a single count. CDR3 loop: CASSFTSSNQPQHF. The DNA for the CDR3 is TGTGCCAGCAGCTTTACAAGTAGCAATCAGCCCCAGCATTTT. V gene TRBV7-9 combines with J gene TRBJ1-5; D is unresolved. V was trimmed by 3 bases and J by 0 bases, leaving 6 bases between them. Germline CDR1 SEHNR, CDR2 FQNEAQ (reference sequence). This CDR3 comprises 14 residues.

This chain's CDR3 is CASSAAGFHQETQYF. The CDR3 DNA sequence: TGTGCCAGCAGTGCTGCGGGGTTCCACCAAGAGACCCAGTACTTC. The rearrangement links TRBV25-1 to TRBJ2-5; D possibly corresponds to TRBD2 (6 bases). The germline gives CDR1 MGHDK, CDR2 SYGVNS. This CDR3 region has 15 residues. With 4 bases removed from V and 0 bases from J, the gap between germline ends came to 12 bases.

This clone was seen a few times. The gene calls are TRBV11-3 and TRBJ2-3; 7 bases agree with TRBD2. The germline CDR1 and CDR2 sequences are SGHNT and YENEEA. V gave up 5 bases and J gave up 2 bases; unmatched junction bases: 4. The CDR3 has 14 residues. CDR3 protein: CASSRGGDTDTQYF. CDR3 in DNA: TGTGCCAGCAGCAGGGGAGGGGACACAGATACGCAGTATTTT.

The rearrangement uses TRBV5-1 and TRBJ2-5; D is possibly TRBD2 (5 bases). CDR3 length: 14 residues. The V end was cut by 4 bases, the J end by 5 bases, with 15 bases between. In germline, CDR1 is SGHRS, CDR2 YFSETQ. The CDR3 coding sequence is TGCGCCAGCAGCCCAGGACTCGTATGGGAGACCCAGTACTTC. Its protein product is CASSPGLVWETQYF.

The genes are TRBV5-1 and TRBJ1-1; TRBD1 matches 9 bases. The CDR3 is 14 amino acids. Per the germline V gene, CDR1 is SGHRS and CDR2 is YFSETQ. V trimming: 7 bases; J trimming: 7 bases; junction bases outside the gene matches: 11. CDR3 nucleotide sequence: TGCGCCAGCTCACCACAGGGGGCGCCGGGTGAAGCTTTCTTT. This encodes CASSPQGAPGEAFF.

The CDR3 is CASSFDRGTGGYTF. The CDR3, as DNA: TGTGCCAGCAGCTTCGACAGGGGTACGGGTGGCTACACCTTC. The chain carries TRBV7-3 and TRBJ1-2; TRBD1 matches at 8 bases. The CDR3 totals 14 residues. Germline CDR1 is SGHTA and CDR2 is FQGTGA. The trim removed 3 bases at V and 7 bases at J, leaving 7 bases unmatched.

The CDR3 DNA reads TGTGCCAGCAGCGCAGGGGCGGGAGGGGGGACAGATACGCAGTATTTT. Its protein is CASSAGAGGGTDTQYF. This chain uses TRBV7-2 with TRBJ2-3, with 9 positions matching TRBD2. The V gene's germline CDR1 is SGHTA and CDR2 FQGNSA. This CDR3 region has 16 residues. V lost 5 bases to trimming and J lost 3 bases; unmatched junction nucleotides: 9.

V usage is TRBV2 and J usage is TRBJ2-2; no firm D call. This CDR3 has 12 amino acids. The germline CDR1 and CDR2 sequences are SNHLY and FYNNEI. The V end lost 1 base, the J end lost 6 bases, and 3 bases lay between the germline ends. The CDR3 here is CASSEGPGELFF. The CDR3 region has the DNA TGTGCCAGCAGTGAAGGGCCCGGGGAGCTGTTTTTT.

The chain uses TRBV10-3 and TRBJ2-3; 11 nucleotides line up with TRBD2. V shed 6 bases, J shed 3 bases, and the junction held 8 bases outside the gene matches. Germline V gene data show CDR1 as ENHRY and CDR2 as SYGVKD. This CDR3 has 16 amino acids. CDR3 DNA sequence: TGTGCCATCAGCAAACTAGCGGGAGATGGTACAGATACGCAGTATTTT. Translation gives CAISKLAGDGTDTQYF.

This clone has a single count. In DNA, the CDR3 is TGTGCCAGCTCGGGTGGACACAACTACGAGCAGTACTTC. It codes for CASSGGHNYEQYF. The V and J genes are TRBV18 and TRBJ2-7; D is possibly TRBD1 (5 bases). Trimming pared 6 bases from V and 3 bases from J, leaving 12 bases between. CDR3 length: 13 amino acids. Germline values: CDR1 KGHSH, CDR2 LQKENI.

V is TRBV5-4 and J is TRBJ2-7; 11 nucleotides align to TRBD2. There are 14 residues in the CDR3. Trimming at V came to 0 bases and at J to 6 bases, leaving 2 bases not matched to a gene. Germline V gene data show CDR1 as SGHNT and CDR2 as YYREEE (reference sequence). The CDR3 nucleotides are TGTGCCAGCAGCTTGGCTAGCGGGAGGTTCGAGCAGTACTTC. Its protein product is CASSLASGRFEQYF.